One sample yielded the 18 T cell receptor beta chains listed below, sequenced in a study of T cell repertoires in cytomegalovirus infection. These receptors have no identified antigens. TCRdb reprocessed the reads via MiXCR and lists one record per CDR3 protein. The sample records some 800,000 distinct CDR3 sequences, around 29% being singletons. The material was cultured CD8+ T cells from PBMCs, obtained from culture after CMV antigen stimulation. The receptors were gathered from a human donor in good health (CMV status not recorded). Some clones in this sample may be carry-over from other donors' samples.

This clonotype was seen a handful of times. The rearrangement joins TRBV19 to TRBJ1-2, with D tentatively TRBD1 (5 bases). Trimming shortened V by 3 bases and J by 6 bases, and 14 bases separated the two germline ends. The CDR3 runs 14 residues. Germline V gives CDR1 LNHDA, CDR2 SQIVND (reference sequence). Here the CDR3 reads CASSIYRGSDGYTF. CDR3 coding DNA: TGTGCCAGTAGTATTTATAGGGGATCGGATGGCTACACCTTC.

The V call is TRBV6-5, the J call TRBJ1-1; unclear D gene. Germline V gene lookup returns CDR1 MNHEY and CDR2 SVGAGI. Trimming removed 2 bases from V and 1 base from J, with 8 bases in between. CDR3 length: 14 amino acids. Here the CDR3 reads CASSYIDTNTEAFF. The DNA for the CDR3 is TGTGCCAGCAGTTACATCGACACGAACACTGAAGCTTTCTTT.

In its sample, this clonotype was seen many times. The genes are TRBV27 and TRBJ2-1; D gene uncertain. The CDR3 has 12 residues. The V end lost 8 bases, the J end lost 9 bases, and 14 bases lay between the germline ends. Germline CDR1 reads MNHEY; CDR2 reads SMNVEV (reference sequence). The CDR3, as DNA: TGTGCCAGCTCTCTCGGGTGGGGTGAGCAGTTCTTC. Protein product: CASSLGWGEQFF.

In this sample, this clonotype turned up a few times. DNA for the CDR3: TGTGCCAGCAGCTTAGAGAGGGGTGGACTGGCCTATGGCTACACCTTC. Amino acids: CASSLERGGLAYGYTF. The V gene is TRBV7-2, the J gene TRBJ1-2, with D possibly matching TRBD1 (5 bases). The germline CDR1 and CDR2 sequences are SGHTA and FQGNSA. The length of the CDR3 is 16 residues. The ends were cut back, 1 base at V and 4 bases at J, with 16 bases in the middle.

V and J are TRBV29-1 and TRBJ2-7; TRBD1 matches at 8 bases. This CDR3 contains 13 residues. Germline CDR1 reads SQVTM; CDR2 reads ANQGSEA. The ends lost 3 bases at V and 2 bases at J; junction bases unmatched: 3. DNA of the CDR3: TGCAGCGTTGAGACAGGGGAAACCTACGAGCAGTACTTC. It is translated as CSVETGETYEQYF.

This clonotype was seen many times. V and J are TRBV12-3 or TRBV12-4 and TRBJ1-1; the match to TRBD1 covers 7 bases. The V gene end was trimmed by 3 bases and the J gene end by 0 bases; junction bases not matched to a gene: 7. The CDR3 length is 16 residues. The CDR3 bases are TGTGCCAGCAGTTTCCGGCCGACAGGGCTGAACACTGAAGCTTTCTTT. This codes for CASSFRPTGLNTEAFF.

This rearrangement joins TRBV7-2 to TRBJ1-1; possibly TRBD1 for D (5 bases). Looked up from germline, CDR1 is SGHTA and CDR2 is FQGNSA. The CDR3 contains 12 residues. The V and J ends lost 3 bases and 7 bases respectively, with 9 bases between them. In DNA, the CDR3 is TGTGCCAGCAGCTTGGAGGGGTTTGAAGCTTTCTTT. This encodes CASSLEGFEAFF.

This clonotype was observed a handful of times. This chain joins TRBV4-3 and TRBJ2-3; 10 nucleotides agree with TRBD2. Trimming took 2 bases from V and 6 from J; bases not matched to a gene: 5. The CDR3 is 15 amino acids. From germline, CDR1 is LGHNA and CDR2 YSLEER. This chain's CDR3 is CASSQSGGGADTQYF. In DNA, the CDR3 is TGCGCCAGCAGCCAAAGCGGGGGGGGGGCCGATACGCAGTATTTT.

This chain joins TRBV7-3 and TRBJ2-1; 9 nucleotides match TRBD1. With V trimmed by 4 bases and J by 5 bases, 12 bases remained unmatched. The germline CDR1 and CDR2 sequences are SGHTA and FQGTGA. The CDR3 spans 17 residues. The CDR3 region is CASSSPQAGQGNNEQFF. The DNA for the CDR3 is TGTGCCAGCAGCTCGCCCCAGGCTGGACAGGGGAACAATGAGCAGTTCTTC.

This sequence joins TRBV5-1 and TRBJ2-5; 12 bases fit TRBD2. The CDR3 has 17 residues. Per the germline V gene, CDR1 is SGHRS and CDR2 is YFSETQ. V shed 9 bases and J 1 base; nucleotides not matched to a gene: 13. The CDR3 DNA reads TGCGCCACCCGCGGCGGACTAGCGGGGCCCAGCCAAGAGACCCAGTACTTC. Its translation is CATRGGLAGPSQETQYF.

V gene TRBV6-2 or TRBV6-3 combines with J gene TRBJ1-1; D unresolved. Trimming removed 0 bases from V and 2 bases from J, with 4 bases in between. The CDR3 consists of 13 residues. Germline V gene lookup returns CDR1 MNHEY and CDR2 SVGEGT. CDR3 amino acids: CASSYSFNTEAFF. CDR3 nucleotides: TGTGCCAGCAGTTACTCGTTCAACACTGAAGCTTTCTTT.

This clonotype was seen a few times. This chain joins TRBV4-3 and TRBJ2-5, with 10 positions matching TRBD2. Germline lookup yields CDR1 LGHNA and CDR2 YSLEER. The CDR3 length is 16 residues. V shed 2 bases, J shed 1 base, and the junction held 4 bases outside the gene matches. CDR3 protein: CASSQNLAGGQETQYF. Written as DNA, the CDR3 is TGCGCCAGCAGCCAAAACTTAGCGGGGGGCCAAGAGACCCAGTACTTC.

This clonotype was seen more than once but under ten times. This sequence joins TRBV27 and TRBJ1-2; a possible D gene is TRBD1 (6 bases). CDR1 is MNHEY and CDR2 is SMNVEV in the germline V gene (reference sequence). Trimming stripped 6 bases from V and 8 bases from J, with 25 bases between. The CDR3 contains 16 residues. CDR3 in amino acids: CASSPPEGHHLEGYTF. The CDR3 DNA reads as TGTGCCAGCAGCCCTCCGGAGGGACACCACCTAGAAGGCTACACCTTC.

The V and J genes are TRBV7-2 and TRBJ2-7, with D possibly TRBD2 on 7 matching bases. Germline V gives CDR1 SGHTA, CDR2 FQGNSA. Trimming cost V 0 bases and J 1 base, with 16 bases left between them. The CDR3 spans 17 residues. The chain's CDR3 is CASSLAGGGGASYEQYF. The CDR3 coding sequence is TGTGCCAGCAGCTTAGCGGGGGGAGGGGGGGCTTCCTACGAGCAGTACTTC.

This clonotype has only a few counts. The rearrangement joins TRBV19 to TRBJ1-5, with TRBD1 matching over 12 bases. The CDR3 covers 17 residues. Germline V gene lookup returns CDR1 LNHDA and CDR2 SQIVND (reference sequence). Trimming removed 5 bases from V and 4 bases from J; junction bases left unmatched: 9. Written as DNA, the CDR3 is TGTGCCAGTAGTGGGGCCGGGACAGGGGGCCCTAATCAGCCCCAGCATTTT. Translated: CASSGAGTGGPNQPQHF.

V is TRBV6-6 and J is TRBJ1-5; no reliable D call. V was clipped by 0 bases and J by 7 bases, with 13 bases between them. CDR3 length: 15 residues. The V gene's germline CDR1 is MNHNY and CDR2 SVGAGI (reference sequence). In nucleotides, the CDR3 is TGTGCCAGCAGTTACTCGCCTGGCGAGGAACAGCCCCAGCATTTT. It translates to CASSYSPGEEQPQHF.

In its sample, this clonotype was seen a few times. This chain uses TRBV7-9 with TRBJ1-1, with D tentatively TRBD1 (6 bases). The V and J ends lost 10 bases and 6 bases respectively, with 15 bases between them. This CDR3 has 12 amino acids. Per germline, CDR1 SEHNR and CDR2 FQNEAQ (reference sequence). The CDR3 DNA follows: TGTGCCACCGTACAGGGCCTCGCTGAAGCTTTCTTT. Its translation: CATVQGLAEAFF. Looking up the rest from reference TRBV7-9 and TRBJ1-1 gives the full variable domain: DTGVSQNPRHKITKRGQNVTFRCDPISEHNRLYWYRQTLGQGPEFLTYFQNEAQLEKSRLLSDRFSAERPKGSFSTLEIQRTEQGDSAMYLCATVQGLAEAFFGQGTRLTVV.

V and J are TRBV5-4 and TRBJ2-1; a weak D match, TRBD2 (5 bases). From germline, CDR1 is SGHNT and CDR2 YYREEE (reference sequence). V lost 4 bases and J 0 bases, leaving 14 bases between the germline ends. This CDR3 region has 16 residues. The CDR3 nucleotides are TGTGCCAGCAGCCACCACACTGGGAGCTCCTACAATGAGCAGTTCTTC. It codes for CASSHHTGSSYNEQFF.